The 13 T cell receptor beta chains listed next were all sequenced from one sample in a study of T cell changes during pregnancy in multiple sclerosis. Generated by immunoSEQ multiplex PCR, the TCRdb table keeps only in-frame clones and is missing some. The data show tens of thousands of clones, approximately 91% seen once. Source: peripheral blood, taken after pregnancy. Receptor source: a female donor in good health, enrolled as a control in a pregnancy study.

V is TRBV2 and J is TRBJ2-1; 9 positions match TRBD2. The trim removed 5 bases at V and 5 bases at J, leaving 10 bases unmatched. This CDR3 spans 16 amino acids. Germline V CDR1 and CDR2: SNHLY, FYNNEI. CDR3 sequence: CASSLTSGLGNNEQFF. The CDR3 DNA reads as TGTGCCAGCAGTTTGACTAGCGGTTTGGGCAACAATGAGCAGTTCTTC.

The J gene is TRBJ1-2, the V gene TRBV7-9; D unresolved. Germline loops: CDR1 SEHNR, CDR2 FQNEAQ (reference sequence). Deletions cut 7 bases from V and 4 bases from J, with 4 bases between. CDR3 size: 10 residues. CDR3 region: CASTLYGYTF. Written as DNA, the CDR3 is TGTGCCAGCACCCTCTATGGCTACACCTTC.

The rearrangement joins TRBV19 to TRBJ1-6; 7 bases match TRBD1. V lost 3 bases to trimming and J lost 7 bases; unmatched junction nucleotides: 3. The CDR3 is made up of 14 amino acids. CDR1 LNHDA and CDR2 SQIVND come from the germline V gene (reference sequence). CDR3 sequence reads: CASSMGTANSPLHF. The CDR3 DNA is TGTGCCAGTAGTATGGGGACAGCGAATTCACCCCTCCACTTT.

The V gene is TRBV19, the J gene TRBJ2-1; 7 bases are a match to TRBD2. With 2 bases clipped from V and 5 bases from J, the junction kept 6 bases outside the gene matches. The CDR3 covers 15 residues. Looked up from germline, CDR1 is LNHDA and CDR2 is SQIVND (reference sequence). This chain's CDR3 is CASSILLAEDNEQFF. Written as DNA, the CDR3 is TGTGCCAGTAGTATACTGCTAGCGGAAGACAATGAGCAGTTCTTC.

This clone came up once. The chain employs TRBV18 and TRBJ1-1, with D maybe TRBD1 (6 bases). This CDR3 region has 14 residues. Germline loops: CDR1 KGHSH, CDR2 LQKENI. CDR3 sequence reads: CASGGARANTEAFF. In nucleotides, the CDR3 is TGTGCATCCGGGGGGGCCCGCGCGAACACTGAAGCTTTCTTT.

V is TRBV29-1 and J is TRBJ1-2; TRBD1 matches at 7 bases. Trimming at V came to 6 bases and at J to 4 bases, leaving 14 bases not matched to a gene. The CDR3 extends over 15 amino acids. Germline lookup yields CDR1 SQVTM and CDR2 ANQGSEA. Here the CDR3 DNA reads TGCAGCGTGATGGACAGGCCCGCAGGTAGCTATGGCTACACCTTC. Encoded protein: CSVMDRPAGSYGYTF. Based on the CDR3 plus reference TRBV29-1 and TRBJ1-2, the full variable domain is SAVISQKPSRDICQRGTSLTIQCQVDSQVTMMFWYRQQPGQSLTLIATANQGSEATYESGFVIDKFPISRPNLTFSTLTVSNMSPEDSSIYLCSVMDRPAGSYGYTFGSGTRLTVV.

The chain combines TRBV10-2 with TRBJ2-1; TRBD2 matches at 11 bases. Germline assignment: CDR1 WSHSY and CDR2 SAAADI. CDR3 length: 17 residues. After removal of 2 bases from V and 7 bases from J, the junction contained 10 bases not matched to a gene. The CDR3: CASSETSGREVGNEQFF. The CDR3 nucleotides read TGCGCCAGCAGTGAGACTAGCGGGAGAGAAGTAGGGAATGAGCAGTTCTTC.

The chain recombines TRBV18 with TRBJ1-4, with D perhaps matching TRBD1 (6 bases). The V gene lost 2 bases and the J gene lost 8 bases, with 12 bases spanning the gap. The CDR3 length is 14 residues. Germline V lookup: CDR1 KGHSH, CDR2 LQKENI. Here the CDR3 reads CASSPGRGNEKLFF. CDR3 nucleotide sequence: TGTGCCAGCTCACCAGGCAGGGGAAACGAAAAACTGTTTTTT.

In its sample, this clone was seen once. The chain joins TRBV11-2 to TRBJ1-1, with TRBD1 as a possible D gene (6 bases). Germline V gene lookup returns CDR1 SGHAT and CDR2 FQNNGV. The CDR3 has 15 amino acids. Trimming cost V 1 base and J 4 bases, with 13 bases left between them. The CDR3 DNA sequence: TGTGCCAGCAGCTTAGCTGGGGGCTCCCCCACTGAAGCTTTCTTT. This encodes CASSLAGGSPTEAFF.

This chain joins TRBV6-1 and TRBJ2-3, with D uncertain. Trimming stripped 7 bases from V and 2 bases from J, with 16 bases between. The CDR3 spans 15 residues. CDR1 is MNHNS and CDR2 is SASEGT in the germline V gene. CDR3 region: CASKDSLATTDTQYF. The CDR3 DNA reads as TGTGCCAGCAAAGACTCATTGGCGACCACAGATACGCAGTATTTT.

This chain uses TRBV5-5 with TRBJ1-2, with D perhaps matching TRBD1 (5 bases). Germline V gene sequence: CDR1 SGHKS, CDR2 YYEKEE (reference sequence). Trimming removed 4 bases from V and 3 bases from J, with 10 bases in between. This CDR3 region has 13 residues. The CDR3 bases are TGTGCCAGCAGCCCGGGGGGGGACTATGGCTACACCTTC. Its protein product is CASSPGGDYGYTF.

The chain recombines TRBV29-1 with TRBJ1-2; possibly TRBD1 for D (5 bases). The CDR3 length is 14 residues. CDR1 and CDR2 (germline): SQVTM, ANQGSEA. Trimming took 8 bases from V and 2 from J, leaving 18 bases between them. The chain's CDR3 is CSSQGAGRNYGYTF. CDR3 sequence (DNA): TGCAGCTCACAAGGGGCAGGGCGGAACTATGGCTACACCTTC.

CDR3 DNA sequence: TGTGCCAGCAGCCGAGCATGGGACAGAGGTAATGAAAAACTGTTTTTT. Protein: CASSRAWDRGNEKLFF. The chain carries TRBV11-2 and TRBJ1-4; 7 bases map to TRBD1. CDR1 and CDR2 (germline): SGHAT, FQNNGV. V lost 5 bases, J lost 4 bases, and 10 bases stayed unmatched. The CDR3 length is 16 residues. The full variable domain, completed using reference TRBV11-2 and TRBJ1-4, is EAGVAQSPRYKIIEKRQSVAFWCNPISGHATLYWYQQILGQGPKLLIQFQNNGVVDDSQLPKDRFSAERLKGVDSTLKIQPAKLEDSAVYLCASSRAWDRGNEKLFFGSGTQLSVL.